This T cell receptor (beta chain) was found in a study of Ad26.COV2.S vaccination and SARS-CoV-2 variants. Study at large: Ad26.COV2.S was injected intramuscularly once or twice, 56 days apart.

Points from the study as a whole: The breadth of spike-specific CD8+ and CD4+ T cell responses after vaccination was reportedly substantial. The TCR breadth and depth analyses may have produced an underestimate of total T cell responses.

Indicated treatment: 15 to 20 received Ad26.COV2.S at low or high dose, single or two shots; 5 received placebo; per-sample allocation not given. All samples were drawn on day 63, counting from the first vaccine or placebo injection. Here immunoSEQ multiplex PCR was the method, and the copy in TCRdb shows in-frame clones only, minus some. The sample includes a few hundred thousand clones, about 80% seen only once; the top ten take about 7.1%. To note about this clone: Antigen: not known.

CDR1 SGHTA and CDR2 FQGNSA come from the germline V gene. V lost 1 base and J 1 base, leaving 13 bases between the germline ends. CDR3 length equals 16 residues. The rearrangement uses TRBV7-2 and TRBJ1-1; D is ambiguous. The origin of this receptor is a person aged 18 to 65 who received the Ad26.COV2.S COVID-19 vaccine or a placebo. This material consisted of peripheral blood, taken in a trial of Ad26.COV2.S vaccine versus placebo. The CDR3 loop reads CASSLEGTPWNTEAFF. Written as DNA, the CDR3 is TGTGCCAGCAGCTTAGAGGGCACCCCTTGGAACACTGAAGCTTTCTTT. Looking up the rest from reference TRBV7-2 and TRBJ1-1 gives the full variable domain: GAGVSQSPSNKVTEKGKDVELRCDPISGHTALYWYRQSLGQGLEFLIYFQGNSAPDKSGLPSDRFSAERTGGSVSTLTIQRTQQEDSAVYLCASSLEGTPWNTEAFFGQGTRLTVV.